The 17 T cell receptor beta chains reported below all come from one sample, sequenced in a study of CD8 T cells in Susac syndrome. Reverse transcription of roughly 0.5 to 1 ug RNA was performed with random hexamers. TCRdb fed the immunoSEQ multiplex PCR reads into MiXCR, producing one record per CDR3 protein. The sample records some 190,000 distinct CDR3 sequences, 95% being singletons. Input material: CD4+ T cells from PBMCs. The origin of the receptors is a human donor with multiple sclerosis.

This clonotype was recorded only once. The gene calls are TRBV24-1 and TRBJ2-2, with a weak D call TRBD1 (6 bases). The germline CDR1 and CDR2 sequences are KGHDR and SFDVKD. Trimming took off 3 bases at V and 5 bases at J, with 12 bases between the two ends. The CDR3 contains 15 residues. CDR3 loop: CATSDRQVGTGELFF. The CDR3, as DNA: TGTGCCACCAGTGATCGACAGGTTGGGACCGGGGAGCTGTTTTTT.

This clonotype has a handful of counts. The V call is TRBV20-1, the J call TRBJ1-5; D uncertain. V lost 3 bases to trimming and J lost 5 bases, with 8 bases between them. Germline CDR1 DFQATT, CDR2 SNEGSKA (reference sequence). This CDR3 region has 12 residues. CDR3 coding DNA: TGCAGTGCTAGGGAGGGAGATCAGCCCCAGCATTTT. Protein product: CSAREGDQPQHF.

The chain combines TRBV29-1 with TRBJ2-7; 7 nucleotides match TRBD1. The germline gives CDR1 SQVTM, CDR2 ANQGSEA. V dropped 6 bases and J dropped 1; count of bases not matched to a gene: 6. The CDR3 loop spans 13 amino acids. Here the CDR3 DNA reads TGCAGCGTGGGGACAGACTCATCCTACGAGCAGTACTTC. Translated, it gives CSVGTDSSYEQYF.

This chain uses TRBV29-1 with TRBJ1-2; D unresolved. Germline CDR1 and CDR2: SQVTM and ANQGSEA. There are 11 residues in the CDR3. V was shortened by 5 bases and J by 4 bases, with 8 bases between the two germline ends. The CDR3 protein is CSVQIGYGYTF. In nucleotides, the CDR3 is TGCAGCGTTCAAATCGGCTATGGCTACACCTTC.

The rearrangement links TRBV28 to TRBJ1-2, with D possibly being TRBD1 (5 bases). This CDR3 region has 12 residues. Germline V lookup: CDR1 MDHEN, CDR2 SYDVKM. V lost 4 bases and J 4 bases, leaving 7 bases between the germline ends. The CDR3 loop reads CASSSTVYGYTF. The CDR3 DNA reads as TGTGCCAGCAGTTCGACAGTCTATGGCTACACCTTC.

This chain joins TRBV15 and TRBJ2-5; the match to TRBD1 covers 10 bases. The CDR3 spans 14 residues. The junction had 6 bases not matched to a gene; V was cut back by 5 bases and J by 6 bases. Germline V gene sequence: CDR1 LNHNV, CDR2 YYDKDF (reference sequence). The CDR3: CATSLGQGRKTQYF. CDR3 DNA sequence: TGTGCCACCAGCCTGGGACAGGGGCGAAAGACCCAGTACTTC.

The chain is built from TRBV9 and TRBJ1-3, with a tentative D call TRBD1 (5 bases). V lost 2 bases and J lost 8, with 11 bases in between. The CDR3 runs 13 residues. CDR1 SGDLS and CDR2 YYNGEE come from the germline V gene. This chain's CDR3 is CASSVTGWDTIYF. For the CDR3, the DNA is TGTGCCAGCAGCGTTACAGGTTGGGACACCATATATTTT.

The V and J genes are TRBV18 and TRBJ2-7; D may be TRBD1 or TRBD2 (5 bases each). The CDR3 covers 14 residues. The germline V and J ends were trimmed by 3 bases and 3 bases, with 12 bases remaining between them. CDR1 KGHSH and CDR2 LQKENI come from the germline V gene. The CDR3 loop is CASSPRGPYYEQYF. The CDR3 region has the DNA TGTGCCAGCTCACCTCGGGGACCGTACTACGAGCAGTACTTC.

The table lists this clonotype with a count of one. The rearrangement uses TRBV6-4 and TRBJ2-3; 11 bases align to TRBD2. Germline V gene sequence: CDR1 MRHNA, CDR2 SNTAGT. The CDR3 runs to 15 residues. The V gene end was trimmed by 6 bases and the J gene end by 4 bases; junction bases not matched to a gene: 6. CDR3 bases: TGTGCCAGCAGCAGTAGCGGGGGGGCCGCAGATACGCAGTATTTT. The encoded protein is CASSSSGGAADTQYF.

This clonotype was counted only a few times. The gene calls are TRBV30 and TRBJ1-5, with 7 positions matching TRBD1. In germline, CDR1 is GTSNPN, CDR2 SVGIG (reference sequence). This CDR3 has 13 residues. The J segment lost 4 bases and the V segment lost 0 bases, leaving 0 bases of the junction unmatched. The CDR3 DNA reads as TGTGCCTGGAGTGTCAGGGGGAATCAGCCCCAGCATTTT. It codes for CAWSVRGNQPQHF.

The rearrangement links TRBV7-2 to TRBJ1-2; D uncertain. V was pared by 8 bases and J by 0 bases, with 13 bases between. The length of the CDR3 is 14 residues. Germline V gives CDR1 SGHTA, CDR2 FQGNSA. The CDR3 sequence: CASARGNANYGYTF. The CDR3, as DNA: TGTGCCAGCGCCAGAGGTAACGCTAACTATGGCTACACCTTC.

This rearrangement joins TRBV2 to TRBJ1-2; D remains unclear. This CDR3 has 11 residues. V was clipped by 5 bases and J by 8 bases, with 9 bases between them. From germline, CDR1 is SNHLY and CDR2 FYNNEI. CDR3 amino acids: CASSPAGGYTF. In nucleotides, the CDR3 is TGTGCCAGCAGTCCGGCGGGGGGCTACACCTTC.

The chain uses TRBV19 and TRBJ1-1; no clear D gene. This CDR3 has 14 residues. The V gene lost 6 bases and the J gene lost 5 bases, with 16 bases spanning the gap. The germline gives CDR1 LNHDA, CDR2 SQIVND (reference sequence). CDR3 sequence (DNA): TGTGCCAGTAGCAAAAGGGAGAGGAGAACTGAAGCTTTCTTT. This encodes CASSKRERRTEAFF. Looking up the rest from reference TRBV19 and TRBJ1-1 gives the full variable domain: DGGITQSPKYLFRKEGQNVTLSCEQNLNHDAMYWYRQDPGQGLRLIYYSQIVNDFQKGDIAEGYSVSREKKESFPLTVTSAQKNPTAFYLCASSKRERRTEAFFGQGTRLTVV.

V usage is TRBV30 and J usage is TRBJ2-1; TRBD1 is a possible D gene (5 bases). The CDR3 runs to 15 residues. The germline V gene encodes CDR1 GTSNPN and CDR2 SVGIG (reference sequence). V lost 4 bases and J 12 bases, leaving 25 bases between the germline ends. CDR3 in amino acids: CAWNTPKAGLIGQFF. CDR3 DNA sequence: TGTGCCTGGAATACTCCTAAGGCAGGGTTGATAGGGCAGTTCTTC.

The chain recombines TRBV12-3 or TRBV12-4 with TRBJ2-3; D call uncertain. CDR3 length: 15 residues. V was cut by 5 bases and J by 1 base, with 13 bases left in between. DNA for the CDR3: TGTGCCAGCAGTGTCAGCCCAGAGCGCACAGATACGCAGTATTTT. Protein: CASSVSPERTDTQYF.

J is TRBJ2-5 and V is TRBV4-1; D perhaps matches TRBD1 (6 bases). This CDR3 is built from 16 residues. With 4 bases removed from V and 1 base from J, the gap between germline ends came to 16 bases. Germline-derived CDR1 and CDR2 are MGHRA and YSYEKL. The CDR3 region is CASSLIGQTSQETQYF. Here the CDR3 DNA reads TGCGCCAGCAGCCTCATCGGACAGACGAGCCAAGAGACCCAGTACTTC.

Written as DNA, the CDR3 is TGCGCCAGCAGCCTCCAGGGAGGGGGGGGCGATGAGCAGTTCTTC. It translates to CASSLQGGGGDEQFF. The J gene is TRBJ2-1, the V gene TRBV4-1; tentative D call: TRBD2 (7 bases). The CDR3 spans 15 residues. V was pared by 4 bases and J by 8 bases, with 18 bases between. CDR1 and CDR2 from the germline V gene are MGHRA and YSYEKL.